These 10 T cell receptor beta chains were sequenced from one sample in a study of blood T cells in healthy people across ages. For the second PCR, which ran for roughly 7 to 11 cycles, a sample-barcoded 5' primer and a J-beta primer mix were used. From the 5' RACE reads, TCRdb called clonotypes with MiXCR, one entry per CDR3 protein. The data show about 1,000,000 distinct CDR3 sequences, with more than 40% seen just once and 18% held by the top ten. Material for sequencing was blood. The receptors were gathered from a woman aged 60 to 75 in good health.

Ten or more counts support this clonotype. V is TRBV9 and J is TRBJ2-7; D possibly corresponds to TRBD1 (5 bases). The germline V and J ends were trimmed by 4 bases and 2 bases, with 10 bases remaining between them. CDR1 is SGDLS, CDR2 YYNGEE, per germline. The CDR3 consists of 13 residues. The CDR3: CASSPVGAYEQYF. The CDR3 coding sequence is TGTGCCAGCAGCCCAGTAGGGGCCTACGAGCAGTACTTC.

Details on this clonotype: Its ends do not fully match the called genes, so a read error is possible. V usage is TRBV10-1 and J usage is TRBJ1-5; a weak D match, TRBD1 (6 bases). Germline lookup yields CDR1 WNHNN and CDR2 SYGVQD (reference sequence). The CDR3 spans 16 residues. CDR3 sequence (DNA): TGCGCCAGCGGTGGGCAGGGGCTGGTGAGCAAGCAGCCCCAGCATTTT. This codes for CASGGQGLVSKQPQHF.

This clonotype was counted a few times. The chain has TRBV11-1 and TRBJ2-3, with a weak D call TRBD1 (5 bases). The V gene lost 3 bases and the J gene lost 8 bases, with 9 bases spanning the gap. CDR1 and CDR2 (germline): SGHAT, FQDESV (reference sequence). The CDR3 is 12 residues long. The CDR3 region has the DNA TGTGCCAGCAGCTTGGGCCAGGGTACGCAGTATTTT. Translating gives CASSLGQGTQYF.

The CDR3 DNA sequence: TGCAGTGCTAGTGGGGCAGGGCGAAATGAGCAGTTCTTC. Its protein is CSASGAGRNEQFF. This chain links TRBV20-1 with TRBJ2-1, with D perhaps matching TRBD1 (5 bases). The CDR3 is 13 residues long. Germline CDR1 reads DFQATT; CDR2 reads SNEGSKA (reference sequence). Trimming cost V 3 bases and J 7 bases, with 13 bases left between them.

The chain carries TRBV10-3 and TRBJ1-4, with 12 bases fitting TRBD1. CDR3 length equals 13 residues. The V gene's germline CDR1 is ENHRY and CDR2 SYGVKD. Trimming took 11 bases from V and 13 from J; bases not matched to a gene: 11. The CDR3 nucleotides read TGTGCCGTCGCCGGGACAGGGGGCGACCGACTGTTTTTT. Its translation: CAVAGTGGDRLFF.

This rearrangement joins TRBV7-2 to TRBJ2-5; D is undetermined. The DNA end is more similar to TRBJ2-1, so the J call may be wrong. The CDR3 sequence is 15 residues long. Germline values: CDR1 SGHTA, CDR2 FQGNSA. The CDR3 spells CASSLGSGIQETQFF. CDR3 nucleotide sequence: TGTGCCAGCAGCTTAGGGTCAGGCATACAAGAGACCCAGTTCTTC.

The chain is built from TRBV6-5 and TRBJ2-1; D remains ambiguous. CDR3 length equals 12 residues. Germline assignment: CDR1 MNHEY and CDR2 SVGAGI. The V gene lost 6 bases and the J gene lost 5 bases, with 8 bases spanning the gap. The CDR3 protein is CASRSTNNEQFF. Written as DNA, the CDR3 is TGTGCCAGCAGAAGTACCAACAATGAGCAGTTCTTC.

J is TRBJ1-1 and V is TRBV12-5; D is ambiguous. Germline V gives CDR1 LGHNT, CDR2 FRNRAP. This CDR3 has 15 amino acids. With 0 bases removed from V and 6 bases from J, the gap between germline ends came to 14 bases. The CDR3 nucleotides read TGTGCTAGTGGTTTGGTACTTGGAGGCGGTTCTGAAGCTTTCTTT. Protein: CASGLVLGGGSEAFF.

As to this clonotype: Given a much more abundant clone one base away, this may be a read error. The chain links TRBV5-6 to TRBJ2-7; D possibly corresponds to TRBD2 (6 bases). Germline CDR1 is SGHDT and CDR2 is YYEEEE. The CDR3 consists of 13 residues. This CDR3 reads CTSSLEGNYEQYF. CDR3 DNA: TGTACCAGCAGCTTGGAGGGAAACTACGAGCAGTACTTC.

This chain connects TRBV12-3 or TRBV12-4 to TRBJ1-1, with 9 positions matching TRBD1. There are 18 residues in the CDR3. The trim removed 3 bases at V and 0 bases at J, leaving 11 bases unmatched. Here the CDR3 DNA reads TGTGCCAGCAGTTTTATAATCCGGGACAGGGTCATGAACACTGAAGCTTTCTTT. It translates to CASSFIIRDRVMNTEAFF.